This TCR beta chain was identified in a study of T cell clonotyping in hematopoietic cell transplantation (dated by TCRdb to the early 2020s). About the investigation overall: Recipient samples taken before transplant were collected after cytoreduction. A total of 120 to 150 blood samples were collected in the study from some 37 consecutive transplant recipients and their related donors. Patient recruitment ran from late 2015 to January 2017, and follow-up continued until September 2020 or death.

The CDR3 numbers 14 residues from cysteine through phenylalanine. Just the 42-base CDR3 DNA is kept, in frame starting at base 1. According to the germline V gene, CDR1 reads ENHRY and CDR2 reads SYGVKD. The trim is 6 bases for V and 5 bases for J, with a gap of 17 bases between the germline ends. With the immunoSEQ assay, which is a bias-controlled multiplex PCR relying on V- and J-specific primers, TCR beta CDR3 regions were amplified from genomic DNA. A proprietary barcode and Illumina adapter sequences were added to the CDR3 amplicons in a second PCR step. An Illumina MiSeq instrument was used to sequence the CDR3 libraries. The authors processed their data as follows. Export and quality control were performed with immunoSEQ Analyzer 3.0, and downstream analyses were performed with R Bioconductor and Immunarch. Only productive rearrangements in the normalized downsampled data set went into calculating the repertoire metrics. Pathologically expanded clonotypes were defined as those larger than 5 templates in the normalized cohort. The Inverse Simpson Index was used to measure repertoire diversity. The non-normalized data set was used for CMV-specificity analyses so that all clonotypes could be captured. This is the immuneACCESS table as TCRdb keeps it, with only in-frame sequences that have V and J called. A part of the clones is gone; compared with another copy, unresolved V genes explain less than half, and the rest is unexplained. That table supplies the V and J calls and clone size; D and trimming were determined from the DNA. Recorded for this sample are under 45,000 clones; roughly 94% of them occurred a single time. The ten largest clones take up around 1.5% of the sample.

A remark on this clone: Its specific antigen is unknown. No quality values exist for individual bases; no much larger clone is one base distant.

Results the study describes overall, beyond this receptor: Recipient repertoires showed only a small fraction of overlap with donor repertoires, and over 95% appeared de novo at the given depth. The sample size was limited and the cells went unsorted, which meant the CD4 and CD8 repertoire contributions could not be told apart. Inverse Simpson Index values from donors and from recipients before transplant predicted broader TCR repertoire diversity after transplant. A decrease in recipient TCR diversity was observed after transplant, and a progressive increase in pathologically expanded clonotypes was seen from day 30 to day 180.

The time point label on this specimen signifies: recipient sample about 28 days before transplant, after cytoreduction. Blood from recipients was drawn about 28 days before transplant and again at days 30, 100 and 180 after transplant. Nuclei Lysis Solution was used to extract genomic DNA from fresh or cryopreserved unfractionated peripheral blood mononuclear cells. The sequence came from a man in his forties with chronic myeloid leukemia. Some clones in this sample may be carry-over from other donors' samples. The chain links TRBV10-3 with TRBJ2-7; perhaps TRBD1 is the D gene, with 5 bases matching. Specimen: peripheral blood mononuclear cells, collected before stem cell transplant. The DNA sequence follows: TGTGCCATCAGGTCCGATTCGCAGGGCGACGAGCAGTACTTC. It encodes CAIRSDSQGDEQYF.